The source of this T cell receptor beta chain is a study of T cells in Graves' hyperthyroidism and ophthalmopathy. This clonotype was detected ten times or more. Its antigen is as yet unknown. Study-level findings and limits: Blood shared most expanded thyroid clonotypes above 0.001.

Extraction of PBMCs used roughly 9.3 ml of fresh peripheral blood. RNA transcripts served as the template for amplifying TCR beta CDR3 regions. The primer set for the first-round RT-PCR of the TCR CDR3 was HTBI. TCRdb redid the calling of the multiplex PCR reads with MiXCR, one entry per CDR3 protein. This table holds around 520,000 distinct CDR3 sequences, about 14% found once. The V and J ends lost 8 bases and 2 bases, in that order; junction bases with no gene match: 14. The germline V gene encodes CDR1 KGHSH and CDR2 LQKENI. The CDR3 runs to 17 residues. The specimen was blood. This rearrangement joins TRBV18 to TRBJ2-3; 9 positions match TRBD2. The clonotype originates from a woman between 40 and 55 years old with Graves' hyperthyroidism. The CDR3 spells CASATTGGRAPTDTQYF. The CDR3 nucleotides are TGTGCCAGCGCTACCACGGGCGGGAGGGCACCCACAGATACGCAGTATTTT.